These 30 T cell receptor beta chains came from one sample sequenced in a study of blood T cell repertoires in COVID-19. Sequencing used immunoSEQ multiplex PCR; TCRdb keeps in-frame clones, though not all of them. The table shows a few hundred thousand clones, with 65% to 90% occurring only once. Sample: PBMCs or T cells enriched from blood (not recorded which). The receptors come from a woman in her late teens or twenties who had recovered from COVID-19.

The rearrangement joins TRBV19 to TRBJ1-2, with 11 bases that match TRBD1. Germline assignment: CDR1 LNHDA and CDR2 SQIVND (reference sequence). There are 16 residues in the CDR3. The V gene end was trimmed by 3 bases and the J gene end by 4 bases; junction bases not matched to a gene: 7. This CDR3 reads CASSIGSGTGGYGYTF. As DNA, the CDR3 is TGTGCCAGTAGTATCGGGTCCGGGACAGGGGGCTATGGCTACACCTTC.

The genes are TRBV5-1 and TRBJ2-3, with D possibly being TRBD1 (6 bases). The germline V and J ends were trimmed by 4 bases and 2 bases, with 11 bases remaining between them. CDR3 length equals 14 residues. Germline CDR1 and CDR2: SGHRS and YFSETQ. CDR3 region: CASSLAGDTDTQYF. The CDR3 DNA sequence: TGCGCCAGCAGCCTGGCAGGGGACACAGATACGCAGTATTTT.

CDR3 nucleotides: TGTGCCAGCAGCCAGATACAGGGGGTGGTATACGAGCAGTACTTC. It yields the protein CASSQIQGVVYEQYF. The V gene is TRBV14, the J gene TRBJ2-7, with 8 bases identical to TRBD1. This CDR3 region has 15 residues. V shed 3 bases and J 4 bases; nucleotides not matched to a gene: 8. Germline lookup yields CDR1 SGHDN and CDR2 FVKESK.

The DNA for the CDR3 is TGTGCCAGCAGCAACCGACGGAGCTCTGGAAACACCATATATTTT. Protein sequence: CASSNRRSSGNTIYF. J is TRBJ1-3 and V is TRBV7-2; D uncertain. CDR1 SGHTA and CDR2 FQGNSA come from the germline V gene. Trimming cost V 5 bases and J 0 bases, with 11 bases left between them. The CDR3 runs to 15 residues.

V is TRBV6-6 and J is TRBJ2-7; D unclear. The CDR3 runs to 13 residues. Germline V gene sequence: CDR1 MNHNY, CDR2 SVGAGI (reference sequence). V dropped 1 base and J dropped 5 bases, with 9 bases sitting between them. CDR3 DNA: TGTGCCAGCAGTTACTTCGTGGCCGACGAGCAGTACTTC. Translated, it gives CASSYFVADEQYF.

Here the CDR3 reads CASSQEGGQNEQYF. In DNA form, the CDR3 reads TGTGCCAGCAGCCAAGAGGGGGGGCAAAACGAGCAGTACTTC. The genes are TRBV14 and TRBJ2-7; D perhaps matches TRBD2 (7 bases). V was shortened by 0 bases and J by 5 bases, with 11 bases between the two germline ends. Per the germline V gene, CDR1 is SGHDN and CDR2 is FVKESK. CDR3 length: 14 amino acids.

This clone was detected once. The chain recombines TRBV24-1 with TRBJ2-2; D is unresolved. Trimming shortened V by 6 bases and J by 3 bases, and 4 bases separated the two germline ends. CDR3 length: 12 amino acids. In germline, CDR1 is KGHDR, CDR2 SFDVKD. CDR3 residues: CATSRDTGELFF. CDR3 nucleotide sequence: TGTGCCACCAGTCGGGACACCGGGGAGCTGTTTTTT.

The CDR3 loop is CASSAQGAPGNTIYF. For the CDR3, the DNA is TGTGCCAGCAGTGCCCAGGGGGCGCCGGGAAACACCATATATTTT. The chain links TRBV2 to TRBJ1-3; 8 bases are a match to TRBD1. In germline, CDR1 is SNHLY, CDR2 FYNNEI. Trimming at V came to 4 bases and at J to 4 bases, leaving 6 bases not matched to a gene. This CDR3 has 15 amino acids.

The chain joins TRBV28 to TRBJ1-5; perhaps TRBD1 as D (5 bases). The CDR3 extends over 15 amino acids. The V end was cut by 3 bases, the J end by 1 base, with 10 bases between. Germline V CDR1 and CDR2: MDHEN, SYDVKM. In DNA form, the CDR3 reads TGTGCCAGCAGTTTCGCCAGGGCCAGCAATCAGCCCCAGCATTTT. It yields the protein CASSFARASNQPQHF.

CDR3 amino acids: CASSLSGDYYNEQFF. The CDR3 DNA reads TGTGCCAGCAGTTTATCAGGGGACTATTACAATGAGCAGTTCTTC. This chain connects TRBV28 to TRBJ2-1, with D perhaps matching TRBD2 (7 bases). The V end lost 1 base, the J end lost 4 bases, and 11 bases lay between the germline ends. This CDR3 contains 15 residues. Germline values: CDR1 MDHEN, CDR2 SYDVKM.

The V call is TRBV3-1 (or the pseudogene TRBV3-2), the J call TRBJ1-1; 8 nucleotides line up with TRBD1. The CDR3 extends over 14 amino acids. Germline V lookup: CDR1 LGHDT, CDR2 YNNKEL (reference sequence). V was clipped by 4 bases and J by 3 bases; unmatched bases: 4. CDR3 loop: CASSRADRDTEAFF. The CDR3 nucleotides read TGTGCCAGCAGCCGCGCGGACAGGGACACTGAAGCTTTCTTT.

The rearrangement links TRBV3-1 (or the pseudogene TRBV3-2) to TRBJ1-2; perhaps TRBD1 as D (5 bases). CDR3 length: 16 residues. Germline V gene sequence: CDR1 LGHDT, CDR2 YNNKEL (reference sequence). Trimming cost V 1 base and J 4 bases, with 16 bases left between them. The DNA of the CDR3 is TGTGCCAGCAGCCAAGGGGGCGCAGGGTTGGGCTATGGCTACACCTTC. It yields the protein CASSQGGAGLGYGYTF.

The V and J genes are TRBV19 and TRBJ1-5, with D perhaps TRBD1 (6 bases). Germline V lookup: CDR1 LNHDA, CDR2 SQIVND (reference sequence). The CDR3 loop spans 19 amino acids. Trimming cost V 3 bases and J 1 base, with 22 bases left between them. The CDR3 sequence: CASSIISFGGLGSNQPQHF. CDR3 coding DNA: TGTGCCAGTAGTATTATCTCTTTCGGGGGGCTGGGCAGCAATCAGCCCCAGCATTTT.

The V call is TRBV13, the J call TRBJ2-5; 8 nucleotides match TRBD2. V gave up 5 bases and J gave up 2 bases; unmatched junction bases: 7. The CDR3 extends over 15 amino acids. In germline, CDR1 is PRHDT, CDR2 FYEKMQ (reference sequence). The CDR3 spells CASSPGGARQETQYF. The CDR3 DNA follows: TGTGCCAGCAGCCCCGGGGGGGCCAGGCAAGAGACCCAGTACTTC.

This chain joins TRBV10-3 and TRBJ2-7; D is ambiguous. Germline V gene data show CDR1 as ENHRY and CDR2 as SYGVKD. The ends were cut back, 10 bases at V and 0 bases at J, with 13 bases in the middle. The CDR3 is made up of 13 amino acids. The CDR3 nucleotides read TGTGCCACCTTTGATGGGCGCTCCTACGAGCAGTACTTC. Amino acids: CATFDGRSYEQYF.

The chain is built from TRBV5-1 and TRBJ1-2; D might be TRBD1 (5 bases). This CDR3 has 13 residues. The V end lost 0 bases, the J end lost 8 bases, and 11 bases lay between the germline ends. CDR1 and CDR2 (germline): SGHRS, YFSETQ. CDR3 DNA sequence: TGCGCCAGCAGCTTGGAGGGGATACTGGGCTACACCTTC. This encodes CASSLEGILGYTF. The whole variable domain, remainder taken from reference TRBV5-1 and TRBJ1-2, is KAGVTQTPRYLIKTRGQQVTLSCSPISGHRSVSWYQQTPGQGLQFLFEYFSETQRNKGNFPGRFSGRQFSNSRSEMNVSTLELGDSALYLCASSLEGILGYTFGSGTRLTVV.

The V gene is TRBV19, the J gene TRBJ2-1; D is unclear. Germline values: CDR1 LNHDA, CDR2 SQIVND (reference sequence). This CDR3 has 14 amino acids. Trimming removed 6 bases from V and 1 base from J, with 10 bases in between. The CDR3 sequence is CASSRQGSYNEQFF. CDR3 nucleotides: TGTGCCAGTAGCCGACAAGGTTCCTACAATGAGCAGTTCTTC.

The CDR3 nucleotides are TGTGCCAGCAGCCCGACGGTGCGGGCTAGCGGGACCTACGAGCAGTACTTC. This encodes CASSPTVRASGTYEQYF. V and J are TRBV4-2 and TRBJ2-7; 9 nucleotides agree with TRBD2. The germline V gene has CDR1 LGHNA and CDR2 YNFKEQ. V dropped 4 bases and J dropped 2; count of bases not matched to a gene: 12. This CDR3 comprises 17 residues.

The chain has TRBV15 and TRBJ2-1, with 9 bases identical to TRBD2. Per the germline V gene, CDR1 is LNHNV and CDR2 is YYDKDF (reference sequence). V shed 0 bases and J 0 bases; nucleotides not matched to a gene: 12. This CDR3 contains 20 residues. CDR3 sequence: CATSRDFQWLAGSSYNEQFF. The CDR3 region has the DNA TGTGCCACCAGCAGAGATTTCCAGTGGCTAGCGGGGAGCTCCTACAATGAGCAGTTCTTC.

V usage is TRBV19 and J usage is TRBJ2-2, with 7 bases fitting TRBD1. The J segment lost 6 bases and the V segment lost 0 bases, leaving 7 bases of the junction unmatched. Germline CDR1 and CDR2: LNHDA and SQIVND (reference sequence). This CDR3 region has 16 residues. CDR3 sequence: CASSIDIQGRSGELFF. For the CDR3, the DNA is TGTGCCAGTAGTATAGACATACAGGGGCGGTCCGGGGAGCTGTTTTTT.

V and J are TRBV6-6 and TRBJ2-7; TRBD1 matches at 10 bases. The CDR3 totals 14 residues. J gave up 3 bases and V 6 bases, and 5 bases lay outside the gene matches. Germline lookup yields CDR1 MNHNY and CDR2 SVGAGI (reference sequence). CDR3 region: CASRAGTGVYEQYF. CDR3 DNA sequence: TGTGCCAGCAGGGCCGGGACAGGGGTCTACGAGCAGTACTTC.

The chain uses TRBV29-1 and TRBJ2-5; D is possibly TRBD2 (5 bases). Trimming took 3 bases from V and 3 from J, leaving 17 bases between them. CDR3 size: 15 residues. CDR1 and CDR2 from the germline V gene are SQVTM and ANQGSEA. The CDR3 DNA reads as TGCAGCGTTGACCATCCAACTAGGACCGAAGAGACCCAGTACTTC. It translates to CSVDHPTRTEETQYF.

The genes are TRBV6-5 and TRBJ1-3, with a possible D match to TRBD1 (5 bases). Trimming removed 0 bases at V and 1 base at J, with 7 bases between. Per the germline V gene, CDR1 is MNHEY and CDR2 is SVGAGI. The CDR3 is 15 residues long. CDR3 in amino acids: CASSYSGASGNTIYF. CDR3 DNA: TGTGCCAGCAGTTACTCAGGGGCGTCTGGAAACACCATATATTTT.

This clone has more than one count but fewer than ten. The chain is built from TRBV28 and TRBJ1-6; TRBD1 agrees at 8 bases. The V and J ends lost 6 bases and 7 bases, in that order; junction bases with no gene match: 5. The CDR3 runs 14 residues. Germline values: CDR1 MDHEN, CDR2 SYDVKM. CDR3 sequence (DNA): TGTGCCAGCAGATCCACAGGGGGAAATTCACCCCTCCACTTT. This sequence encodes CASRSTGGNSPLHF.

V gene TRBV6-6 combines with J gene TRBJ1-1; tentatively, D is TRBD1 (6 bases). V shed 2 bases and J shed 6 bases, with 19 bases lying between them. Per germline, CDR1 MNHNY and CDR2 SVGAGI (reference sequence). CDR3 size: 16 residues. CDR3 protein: CASSYRGRGGIAEAFF. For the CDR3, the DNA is TGTGCCAGCAGTTACCGGGGCCGAGGGGGAATAGCTGAAGCTTTCTTT.

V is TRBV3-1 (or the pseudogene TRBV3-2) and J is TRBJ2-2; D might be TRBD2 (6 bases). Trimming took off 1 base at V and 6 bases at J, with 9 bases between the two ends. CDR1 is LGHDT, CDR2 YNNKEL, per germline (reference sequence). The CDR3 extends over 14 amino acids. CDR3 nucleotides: TGTGCCAGCAGCCAAGTTTCGGGGGCCGGGGAGCTGTTTTTT. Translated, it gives CASSQVSGAGELFF.

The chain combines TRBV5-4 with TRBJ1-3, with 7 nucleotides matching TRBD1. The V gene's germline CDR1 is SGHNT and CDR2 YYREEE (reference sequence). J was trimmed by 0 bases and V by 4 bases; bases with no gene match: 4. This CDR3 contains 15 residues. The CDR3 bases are TGTGCCAGCAGCCGGGACAGCAACTCTGGAAACACCATATATTTT. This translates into CASSRDSNSGNTIYF.

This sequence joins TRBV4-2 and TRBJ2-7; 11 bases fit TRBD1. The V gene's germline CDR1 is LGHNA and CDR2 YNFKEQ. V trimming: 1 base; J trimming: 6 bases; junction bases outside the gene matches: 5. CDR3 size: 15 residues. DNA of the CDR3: TGTGCCAGCAGCCAAGTCGGACAGGGGGCACGCGAGCAGTACTTC. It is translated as CASSQVGQGAREQYF.

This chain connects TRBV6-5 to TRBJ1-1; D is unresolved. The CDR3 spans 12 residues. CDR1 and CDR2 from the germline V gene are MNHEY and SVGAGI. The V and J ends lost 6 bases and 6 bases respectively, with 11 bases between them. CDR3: CASRVGRPEAFF. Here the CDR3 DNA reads TGTGCCAGCAGAGTGGGGAGGCCTGAAGCTTTCTTT.

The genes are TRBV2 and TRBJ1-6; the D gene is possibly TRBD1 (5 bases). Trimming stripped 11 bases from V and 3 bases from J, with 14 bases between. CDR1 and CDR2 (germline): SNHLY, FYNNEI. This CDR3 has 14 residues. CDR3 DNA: TGTGCCGGATCCGGGGGTAACTATAATTCACCCCTCCACTTT. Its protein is CAGSGGNYNSPLHF.